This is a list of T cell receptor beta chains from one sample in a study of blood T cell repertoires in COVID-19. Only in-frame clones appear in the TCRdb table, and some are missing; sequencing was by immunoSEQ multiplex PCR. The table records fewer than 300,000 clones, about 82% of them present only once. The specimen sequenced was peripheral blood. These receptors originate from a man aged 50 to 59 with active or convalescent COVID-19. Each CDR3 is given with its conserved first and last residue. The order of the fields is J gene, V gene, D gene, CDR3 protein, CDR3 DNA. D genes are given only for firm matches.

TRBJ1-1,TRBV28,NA,CASSPPLNTEAFF,TGTGCCAGCAGTCCCCCCTTGAACACTGAAGCTTTCTTT
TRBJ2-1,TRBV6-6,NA,CASSYTGTFRGSSYNEQFF,TGTGCCAGCAGCTACACGGGTACCTTCCGAGGAAGCTCCTACAATGAGCAGTTCTTC
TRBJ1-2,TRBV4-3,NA,CASSQDRDSGYTF,TGCGCCAGCAGCCAAGATAGGGACTCTGGCTACACCTTC
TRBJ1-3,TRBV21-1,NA,CASSVKEGSSGNTIYF,TGTGCCAGCAGCGTAAAAGAAGGGAGCTCTGGAAACACCATATATTTT
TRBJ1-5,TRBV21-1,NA,CASSKEGINQPQHF,TGTGCCAGCAGCAAAGAGGGGATCAATCAGCCCCAGCATTTT
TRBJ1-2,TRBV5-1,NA,CASSPDGRPMANTF,TGCGCCAGCAGCCCCGACGGGAGACCTATGGCTAACACCTTC
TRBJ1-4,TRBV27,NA,CASSLSAQPRGREKLFF,TGTGCCAGCAGTTTATCGGCTCAGCCCAGGGGTAGGGAAAAACTGTTTTTT
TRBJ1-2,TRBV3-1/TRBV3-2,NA,CASSPTASYGYTF,TGTGCCAGCAGCCCGACAGCTTCCTATGGCTACACCTTC
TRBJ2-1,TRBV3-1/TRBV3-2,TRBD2,CASSLRLAGGHYNEQFF,TGTGCCAGCAGCCTACGACTAGCGGGAGGACACTACAATGAGCAGTTCTTC
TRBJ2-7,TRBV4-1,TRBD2,CASSRLPPGLAAGGAYEQYF,TGCGCCAGCAGCCGACTTCCTCCGGGACTAGCGGCCGGAGGGGCCTACGAGCAGTACTTC